These 4 T cell receptor beta chains came from one sample sequenced in a study of technical replicates of blood from a few donors (dated by TCRdb to between 2016 and 2019). The protocol used for the library was the immunoSEQ multiplex PCR assay. TCRdb obtained this table from immuneACCESS and retained in-frame rearrangements with V and J assigned. These tables miss some clones; where compared with another copy, unresolved V genes account for less than half of the shortfall, and the remainder is unexplained. The sample contains about 100,000 clones, 94% of them found a single time. Around 0.22% of the sample belongs to the ten largest clones. Sequencing input: T cells isolated from PBMCs. The receptor set was obtained from a human donor in good health.

The J gene is TRBJ1-5, the V gene TRBV5-6, with 8 bases that match TRBD1. The CDR3 extends over 14 amino acids. V lost 0 bases and J lost 6; bases outside the gene matches: 2. CDR1 and CDR2 (germline): SGHDT, YYEEEE. CDR3 DNA sequence: TGTGCCAGCAGCTTGGGGACAGGGTCTCAGCCCCAGCATTTT. It yields the protein CASSLGTGSQPQHF.

The rearrangement uses TRBV4-1 and TRBJ2-7; D unresolved. This CDR3 has 15 amino acids. Germline CDR1 and CDR2: MGHRA and YSYEKL. Trimming took 0 bases from V and 4 from J, leaving 13 bases between them. CDR3 protein: CASSQDRQVLYEQYF. CDR3 bases: TGCGCCAGCAGCCAAGACCGGCAGGTTCTGTACGAGCAGTACTTC.

V gene TRBV6-1 combines with J gene TRBJ2-7; 8 bases are a match to TRBD2. The length of the CDR3 is 15 residues. J gave up 2 bases and V 0 bases, and 3 bases lay outside the gene matches. Germline V gene lookup returns CDR1 MNHNS and CDR2 SASEGT. The CDR3 reads CASSEAPLAAYEQYF. Here the CDR3 DNA reads TGTGCCAGCAGTGAAGCGCCACTAGCGGCCTACGAGCAGTACTTC.

The chain couples TRBV2 to TRBJ2-7; no clear D gene. The CDR3 totals 13 residues. V lost 5 bases to trimming and J lost 3 bases, with 11 bases between them. CDR1 is SNHLY, CDR2 FYNNEI, per germline. The CDR3 nucleotides are TGTGCCAGCAGTAAAGATAGCTTCTACGAGCAGTACTTC. Its protein product is CASSKDSFYEQYF.